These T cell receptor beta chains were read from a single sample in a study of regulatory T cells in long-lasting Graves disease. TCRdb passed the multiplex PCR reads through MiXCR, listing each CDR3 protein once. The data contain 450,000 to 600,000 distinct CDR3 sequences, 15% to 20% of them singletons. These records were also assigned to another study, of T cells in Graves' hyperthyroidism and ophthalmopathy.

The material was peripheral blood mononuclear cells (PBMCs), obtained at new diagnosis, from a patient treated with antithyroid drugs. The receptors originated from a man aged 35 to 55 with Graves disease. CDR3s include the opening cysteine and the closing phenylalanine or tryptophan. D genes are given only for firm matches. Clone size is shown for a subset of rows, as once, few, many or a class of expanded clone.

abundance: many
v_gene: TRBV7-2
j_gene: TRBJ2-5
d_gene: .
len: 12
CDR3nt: TGTGCCAGCAGCTCGGCCGGCAAGACCCAGTACTTC
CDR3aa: CASSSAGKTQYF

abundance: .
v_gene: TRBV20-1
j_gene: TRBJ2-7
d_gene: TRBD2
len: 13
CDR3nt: TGCAGTGCTAGTAGCGGGAGAGACTACGAGCAGTACTTC
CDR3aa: CSASSGRDYEQYF

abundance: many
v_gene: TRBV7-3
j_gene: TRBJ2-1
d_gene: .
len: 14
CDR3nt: TGTGCCAGCAGCTTAACTCGGGAGTACAATGAGCAGTTCTTC
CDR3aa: CASSLTREYNEQFF

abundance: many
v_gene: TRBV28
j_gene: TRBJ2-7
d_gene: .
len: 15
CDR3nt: TGTGCCAGCAGTTCCCCCTGGGCAGGGTCCTACGAGCAGTACTTC
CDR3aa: CASSSPWAGSYEQYF

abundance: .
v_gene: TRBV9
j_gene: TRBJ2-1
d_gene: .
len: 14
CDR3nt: TGTGCCAGCAGCGTAGGTGGGGACCCCAATGAGCAGTTCTTC
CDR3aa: CASSVGGDPNEQFF

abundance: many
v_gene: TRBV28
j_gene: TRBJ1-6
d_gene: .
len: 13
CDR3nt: TGTGCCAGCAGTTTGGGCAGGGGTTCACCCCTCCACTTT
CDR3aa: CASSLGRGSPLHF

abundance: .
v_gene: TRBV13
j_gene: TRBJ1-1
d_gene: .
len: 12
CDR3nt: TGTGCCAGCACGGGGGCGCGAACTGAAGCTTTCTTT
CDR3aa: CASTGARTEAFF

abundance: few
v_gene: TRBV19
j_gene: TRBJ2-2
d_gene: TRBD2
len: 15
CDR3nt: TGTGCCAGTACTGTTCTAGCGGTCGGTGCGGGGGAGCTGTTTTTT
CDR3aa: CASTVLAVGAGELFF

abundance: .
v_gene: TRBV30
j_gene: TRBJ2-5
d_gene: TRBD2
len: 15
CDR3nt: TGTGCCTGGACCCGGGCTGGACTAGCGTCGGAGACCCAGTACTTC
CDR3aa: CAWTRAGLASETQYF

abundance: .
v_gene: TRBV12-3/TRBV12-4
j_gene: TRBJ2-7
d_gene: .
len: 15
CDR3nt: TGTGCCAGCAGTTTGGGCGGGACAGTGTCCTACGAGCAGTACTTC
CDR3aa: CASSLGGTVSYEQYF